One sample yielded the 2 T cell receptor beta chains listed below, sequenced in a study of T cell changes during pregnancy in multiple sclerosis. TCRdb keeps only in-frame clones here, not all; method: immunoSEQ multiplex PCR. Of some 64,000 clones listed, 92% were seen once; the top ten hold roughly 1.5%. The sequencing here drew on peripheral blood, taken after pregnancy. Receptors were obtained from a female donor with multiple sclerosis, enrolled in a pregnancy study.

The chain combines TRBV11-1 with TRBJ2-7, with D possibly matching TRBD2 (5 bases). V was shortened by 3 bases and J by 3 bases, with 15 bases between the two germline ends. CDR1 and CDR2 (germline): SGHAT, FQDESV (reference sequence). The CDR3 runs to 15 residues. CDR3: CASSFQLGPDYEQYF. The CDR3 nucleotides are TGTGCCAGCAGCTTTCAACTAGGGCCTGACTACGAGCAGTACTTC. The full variable domain, in which reference TRBV11-1 and TRBJ2-7 provide the parts outside the CDR3, is EAEVAQSPRYKITEKSQAVAFWCDPISGHATLYWYRQILGQGPELLVQFQDESVVDDSQLPKDRFSAERLKGVDSTLKIQPAELGDSAMYLCASSFQLGPDYEQYFGPGTRLTVT.

The V and J genes are TRBV6-5 and TRBJ2-2, with 7 bases fitting TRBD2. The V and J ends lost 2 bases and 4 bases, in that order; junction bases with no gene match: 7. Germline loops: CDR1 MNHEY, CDR2 SVGAGI. The CDR3 totals 16 residues. In nucleotides, the CDR3 is TGTGCCAGCAGTTACGTCGCGGGAGCATCCACCGGGGAGCTGTTTTTT. Its translation: CASSYVAGASTGELFF.